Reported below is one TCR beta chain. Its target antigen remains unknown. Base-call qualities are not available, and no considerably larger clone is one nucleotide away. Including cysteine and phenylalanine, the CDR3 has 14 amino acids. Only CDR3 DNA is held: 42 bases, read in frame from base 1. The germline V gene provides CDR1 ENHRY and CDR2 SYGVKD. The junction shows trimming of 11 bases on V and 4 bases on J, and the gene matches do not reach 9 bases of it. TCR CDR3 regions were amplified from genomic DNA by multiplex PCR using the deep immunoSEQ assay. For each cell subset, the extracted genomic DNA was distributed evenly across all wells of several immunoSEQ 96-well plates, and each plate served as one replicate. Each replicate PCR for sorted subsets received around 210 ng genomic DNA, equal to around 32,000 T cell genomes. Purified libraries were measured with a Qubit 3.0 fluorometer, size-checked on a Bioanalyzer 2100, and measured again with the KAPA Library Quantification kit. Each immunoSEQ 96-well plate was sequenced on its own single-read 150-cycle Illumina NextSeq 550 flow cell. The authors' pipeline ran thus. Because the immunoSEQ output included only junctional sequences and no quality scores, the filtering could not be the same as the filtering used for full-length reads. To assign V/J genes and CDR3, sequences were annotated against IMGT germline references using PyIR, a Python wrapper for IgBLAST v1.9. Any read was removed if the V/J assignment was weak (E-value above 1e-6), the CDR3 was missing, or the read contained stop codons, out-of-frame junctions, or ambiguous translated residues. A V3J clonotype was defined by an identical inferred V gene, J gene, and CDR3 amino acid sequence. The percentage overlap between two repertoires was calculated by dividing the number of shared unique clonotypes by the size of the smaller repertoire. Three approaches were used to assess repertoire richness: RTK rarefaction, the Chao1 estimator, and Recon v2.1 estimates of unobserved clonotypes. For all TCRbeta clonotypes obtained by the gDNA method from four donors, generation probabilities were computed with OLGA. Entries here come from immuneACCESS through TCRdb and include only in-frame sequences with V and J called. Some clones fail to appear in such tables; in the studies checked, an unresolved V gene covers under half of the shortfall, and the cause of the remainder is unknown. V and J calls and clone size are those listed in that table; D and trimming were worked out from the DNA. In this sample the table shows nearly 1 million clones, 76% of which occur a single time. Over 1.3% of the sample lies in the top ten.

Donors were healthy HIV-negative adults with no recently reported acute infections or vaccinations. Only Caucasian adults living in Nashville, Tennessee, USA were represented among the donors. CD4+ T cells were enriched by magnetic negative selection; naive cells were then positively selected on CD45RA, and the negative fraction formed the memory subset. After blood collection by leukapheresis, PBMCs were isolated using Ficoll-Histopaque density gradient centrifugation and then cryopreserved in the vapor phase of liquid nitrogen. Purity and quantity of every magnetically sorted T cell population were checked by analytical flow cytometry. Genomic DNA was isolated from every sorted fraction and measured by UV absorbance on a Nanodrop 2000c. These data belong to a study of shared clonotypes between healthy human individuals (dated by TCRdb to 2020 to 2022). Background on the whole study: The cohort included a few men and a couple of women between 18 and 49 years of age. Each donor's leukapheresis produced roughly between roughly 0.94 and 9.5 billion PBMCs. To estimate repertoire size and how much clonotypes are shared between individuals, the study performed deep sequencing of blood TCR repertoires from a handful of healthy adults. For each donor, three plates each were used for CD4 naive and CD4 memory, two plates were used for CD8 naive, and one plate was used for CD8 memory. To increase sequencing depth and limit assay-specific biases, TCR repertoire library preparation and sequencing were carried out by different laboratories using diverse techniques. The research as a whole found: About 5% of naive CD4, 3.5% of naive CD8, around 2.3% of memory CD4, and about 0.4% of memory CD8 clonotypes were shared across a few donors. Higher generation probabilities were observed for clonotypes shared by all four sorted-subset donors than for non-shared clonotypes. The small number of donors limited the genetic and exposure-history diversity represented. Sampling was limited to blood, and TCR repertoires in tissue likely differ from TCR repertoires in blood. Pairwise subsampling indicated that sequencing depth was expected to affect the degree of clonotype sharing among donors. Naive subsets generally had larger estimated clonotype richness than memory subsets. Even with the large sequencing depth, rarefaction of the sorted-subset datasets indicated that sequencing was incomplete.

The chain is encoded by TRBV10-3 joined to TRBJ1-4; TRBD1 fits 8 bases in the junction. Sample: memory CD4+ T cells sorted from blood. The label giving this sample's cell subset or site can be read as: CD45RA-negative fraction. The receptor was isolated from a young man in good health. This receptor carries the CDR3 CAAGNTGGNEKLFF. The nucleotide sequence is TGTGCCGCCGGAAACACAGGGGGTAATGAAAAACTGTTTTTT.